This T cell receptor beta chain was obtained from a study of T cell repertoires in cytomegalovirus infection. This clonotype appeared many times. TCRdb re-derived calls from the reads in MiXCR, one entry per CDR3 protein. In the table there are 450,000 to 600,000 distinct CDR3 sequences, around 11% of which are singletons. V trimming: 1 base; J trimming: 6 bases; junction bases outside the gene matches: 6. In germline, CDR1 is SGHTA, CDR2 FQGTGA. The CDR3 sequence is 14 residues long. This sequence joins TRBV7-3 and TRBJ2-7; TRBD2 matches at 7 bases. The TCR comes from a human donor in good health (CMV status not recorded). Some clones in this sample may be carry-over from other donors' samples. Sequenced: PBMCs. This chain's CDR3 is CASSLSPAGTEQYF. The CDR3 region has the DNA TGTGCCAGCAGCTTAAGTCCAGCGGGGACCGAGCAGTACTTC.